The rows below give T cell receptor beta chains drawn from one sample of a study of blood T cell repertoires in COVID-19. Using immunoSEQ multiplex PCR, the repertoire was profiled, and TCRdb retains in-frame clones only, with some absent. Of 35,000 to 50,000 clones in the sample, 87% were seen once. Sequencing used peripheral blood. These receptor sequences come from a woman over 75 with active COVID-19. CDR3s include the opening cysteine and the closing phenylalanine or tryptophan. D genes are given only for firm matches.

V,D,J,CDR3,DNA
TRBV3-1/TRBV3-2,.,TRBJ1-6,CASSQGPDSYNSPLHF,TGTGCCAGCAGCCAAGGGCCTGACTCCTATAATTCACCCCTCCACTTT
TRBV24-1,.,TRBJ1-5,CATSDPRGPPSNQPQHF,TGTGCCACCAGTGATCCACGGGGTCCCCCCTCCAATCAGCCCCAGCATTTT
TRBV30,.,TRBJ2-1,CAWSARQVGEQFF,TGTGCCTGGAGTGCCCGACAGGTTGGTGAGCAGTTCTTC
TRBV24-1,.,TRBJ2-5,CATSDRRGGETQYF,TGTGCCACCAGTGATAGGAGGGGAGGTGAGACCCAGTACTTC
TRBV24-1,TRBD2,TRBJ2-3,CAPLGAGGVVTDTDTQYF,TGTGCCCCTCTGGGAGCGGGGGGGGTCGTGACGGACACAGATACGCAGTATTTT
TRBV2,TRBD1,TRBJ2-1,CASSDGGTGRNEQFF,TGTGCCAGCAGTGACGGAGGGACAGGCCGCAATGAGCAGTTCTTC
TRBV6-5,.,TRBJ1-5,CASAFDAQVQPQHF,TGTGCCAGTGCTTTCGACGCCCAGGTCCAGCCCCAGCATTTT
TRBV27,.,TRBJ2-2,CASSSYWESIPGELFF,TGTGCCAGCAGTTCCTATTGGGAGAGTATCCCCGGGGAGCTGTTTTTT
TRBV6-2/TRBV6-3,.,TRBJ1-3,CASSPQGSPGNTIYF,TGTGCCAGCAGCCCACAGGGTTCACCTGGAAACACCATATATTTT
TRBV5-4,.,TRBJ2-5,CASSFPQETQYF,TGTGCCAGCAGCTTCCCACAAGAGACCCAGTACTTC
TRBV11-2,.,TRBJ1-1,CASSPNRAVGTEAFF,TGTGCCAGCAGCCCAAACAGGGCTGTGGGGACTGAAGCTTTCTTT
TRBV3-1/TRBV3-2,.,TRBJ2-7,CASSPSGDLYEQYF,TGTGCCAGCAGCCCGTCAGGGGACCTATACGAGCAGTACTTC
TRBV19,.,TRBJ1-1,CASSISPQGGTEAFF,TGTGCCAGTAGTATCTCCCCCCAGGGAGGCACTGAAGCTTTCTTT
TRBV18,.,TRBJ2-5,CASSPRGGPLETQYF,TGTGCCAGCTCACCACGGGGGGGCCCCCTGGAGACCCAGTACTTC
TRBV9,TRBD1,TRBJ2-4,CASSVGRGQGNIQYF,TGTGCCAGCAGCGTAGGCCGAGGACAGGGGAACATTCAGTACTTC
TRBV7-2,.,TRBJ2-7,CASSGRVGSYEQYF,TGTGCCAGCAGCGGCAGGGTAGGGTCCTACGAGCAGTACTTC
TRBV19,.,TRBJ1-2,CASSMVGDTNYGYTF,TGTGCCAGTAGTATGGTGGGAGATACTAACTATGGCTACACCTTC
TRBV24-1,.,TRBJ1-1,CATSVPSGARKNTEAFF,TGTGCCACCAGTGTACCAAGTGGGGCGAGAAAGAACACTGAAGCTTTCTTT